This TCR beta chain was obtained from a study of shared clonotypes between healthy human individuals. Study details: Samples came from a couple of female and three male donors aged 18 to 49.

Only one count was recorded for this clone. Each replicate PCR on the sorted subsets used 200 to 250 ng DNA (around 30,000 T cell genomes). The table came from immunoSEQ multiplex PCR; TCRdb's copy has only in-frame clones and leaves some out. The repertoire holds hundreds of thousands of clones, with more than 85% as singletons. Naive-designated CD8 cells lacked CD45RO, were positively enriched for CCR7, and omitted terminally differentiated effector memory CD45RA+ cells. Trimming removed 5 bases from V and 3 bases from J, with 9 bases in between. From germline, CDR1 is ENHRY and CDR2 SYGVKD. There are 13 residues in the CDR3.

The sequence came from a man under 40 in good health. Material: naive CD8+ T cells sorted from blood. This chain uses TRBV10-3 with TRBJ2-3; no definite D call. This chain's CDR3 is CAISLDPTDTQYF. DNA for the CDR3: TGTGCCATCAGTCTGGATCCTACAGATACGCAGTATTTT.